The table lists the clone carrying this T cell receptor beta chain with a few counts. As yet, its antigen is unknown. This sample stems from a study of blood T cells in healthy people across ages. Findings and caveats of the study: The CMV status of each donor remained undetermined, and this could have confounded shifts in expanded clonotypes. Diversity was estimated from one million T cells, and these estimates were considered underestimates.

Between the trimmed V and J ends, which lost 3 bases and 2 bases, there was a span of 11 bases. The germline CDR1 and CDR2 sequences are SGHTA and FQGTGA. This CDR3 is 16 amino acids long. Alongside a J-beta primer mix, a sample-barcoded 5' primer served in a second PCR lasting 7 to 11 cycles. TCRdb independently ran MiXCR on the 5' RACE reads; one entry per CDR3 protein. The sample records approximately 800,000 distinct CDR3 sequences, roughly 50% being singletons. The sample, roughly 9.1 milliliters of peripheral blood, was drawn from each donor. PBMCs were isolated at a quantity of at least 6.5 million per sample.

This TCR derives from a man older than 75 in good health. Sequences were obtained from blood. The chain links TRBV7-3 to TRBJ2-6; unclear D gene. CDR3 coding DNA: TGTGCCAGCAGCTTCAGTCTGGTCCCTGGGGCCAACGTCCTGACTTTC. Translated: CASSFSLVPGANVLTF.